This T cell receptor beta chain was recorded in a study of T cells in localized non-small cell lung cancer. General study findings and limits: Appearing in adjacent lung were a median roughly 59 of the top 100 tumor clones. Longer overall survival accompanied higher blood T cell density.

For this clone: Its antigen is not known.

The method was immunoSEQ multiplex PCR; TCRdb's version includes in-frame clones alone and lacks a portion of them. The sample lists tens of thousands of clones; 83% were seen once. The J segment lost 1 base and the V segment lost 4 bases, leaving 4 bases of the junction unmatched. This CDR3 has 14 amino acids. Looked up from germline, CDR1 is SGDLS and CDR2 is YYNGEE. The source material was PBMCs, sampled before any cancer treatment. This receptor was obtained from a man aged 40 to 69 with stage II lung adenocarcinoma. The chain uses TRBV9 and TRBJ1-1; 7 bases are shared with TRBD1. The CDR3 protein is CASSIGTANTEAFF. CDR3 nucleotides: TGTGCCAGCAGCATCGGGACAGCGAACACTGAAGCTTTCTTT.